This entry is about one TCR beta chain. What it binds is not known. The data were taken from a study of T-cell reconstitution after alpha-beta-depleted transplantation in children. The TCRbeta library incorporated unique molecular identifiers. TCRdb re-called the PCR reads through MiXCR, storing one row per CDR3 protein. Among fewer than 750,000 distinct CDR3 sequences listed, under 30% were seen once. Study-level points and caveats: One year after transplant, T-cell counts and diversity came mostly from newly produced T cells. Several hundred rapidly expanded clones from non-depleted graft cells reportedly supplied alpha-beta T cells about two months post-transplant. The high TCRbeta diversity at day 60 in some patients came from surviving recipient T cells and thymic progenitors.

This CDR3 spans 15 amino acids. V was pared by 1 base and J by 5 bases, with 14 bases between. CDR1 is LGHNA and CDR2 is YSLEER in the germline V gene. Material: PBMCs, mostly from graft donor cells, obtained 360 days after TCRalphabeta/CD19-depleted stem cell transplant. The clonotype comes from a boy under two years old who had a stem cell transplant for acute myeloid leukemia, so the T cells may come from the graft donor. The chain couples TRBV4-3 to TRBJ2-5; TRBD1 might be the D (5 bases). The DNA for the CDR3 is TGCGCCAGCAGCCAAGTGATCAGGGTCAGTGAGACCCAGTACTTC. Protein product: CASSQVIRVSETQYF.